This T cell receptor beta chain was identified during a study of T cells in localized non-small cell lung cancer. Study-level findings and limits: Because only a single region of the tumor was sequenced, heterogeneity remains possible. The highest T cell clonality was in uninvolved adjacent lung, above tumor.

In the case of this clone: Its cognate antigen is unknown.

CDR1 and CDR2 from the germline V gene are SNHLY and FYNNEI. The CDR3 is 15 residues long. The germline V and J ends were trimmed by 1 base and 7 bases, with 13 bases remaining between them. Method: immunoSEQ multiplex PCR; TCRdb's copy keeps in-frame clones and lacks some. The table shows fewer than 75,000 clones, with roughly 84% occurring only once. The sequencing used peripheral blood, collected before any cancer treatment. The V call is TRBV2, the J call TRBJ1-4; D perhaps matches TRBD1 (6 bases). This TCR derives from a female donor of 60 years or more with stage I lung adenocarcinoma. CDR3 DNA: TGTGCCAGCAGTGAAGTCCCAGGGGTAATTGAAAAACTGTTTTTT. It codes for CASSEVPGVIEKLFF. Full variable domain (remainder filled in from reference TRBV2 and TRBJ1-4): EPEVTQTPSHQVTQMGQEVILRCVPISNHLYFYWYRQILGQKVEFLVSFYNNEISEKSEIFDDQFSVERPDGSNFTLKIRSTKLEDSAMYFCASSEVPGVIEKLFFGSGTQLSVL.